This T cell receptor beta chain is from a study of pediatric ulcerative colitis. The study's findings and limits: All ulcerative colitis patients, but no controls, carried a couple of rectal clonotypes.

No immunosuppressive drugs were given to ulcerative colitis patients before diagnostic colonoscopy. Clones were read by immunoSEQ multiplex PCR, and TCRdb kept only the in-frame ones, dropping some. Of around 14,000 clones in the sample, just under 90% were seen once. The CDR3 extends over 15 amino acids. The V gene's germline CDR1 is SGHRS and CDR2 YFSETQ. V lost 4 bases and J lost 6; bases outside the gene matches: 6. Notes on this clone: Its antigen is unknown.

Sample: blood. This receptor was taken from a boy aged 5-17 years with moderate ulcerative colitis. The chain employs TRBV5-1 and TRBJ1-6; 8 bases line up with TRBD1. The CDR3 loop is CASSPLGTGNSPLHF. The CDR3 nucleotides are TGCGCCAGCAGCCCTTTGGGGACAGGTAATTCACCCCTCCACTTT.